Included here is one T cell receptor beta chain sequence, with context. The antigen is unknown. The V gene end was trimmed by 3 bases and the J gene end by 14 bases; junction bases not matched to a gene: 7. Germline V gene sequence: CDR1 MNHNS, CDR2 SASEGT. This CDR3 is 12 amino acids long. These data come from a study of cytomegalovirus exposure and HLA in healthy donors. Study findings and constraints: Altogether, about 160 TCR beta chains were recorded as cytomegalovirus-associated. Presence/absence analyses treated sequencing depth as roughly uniform across donors. Beyond CMV serostatus, there was no information to go on about immune exposure.

Primers included in the PCR were 60 Vbeta and 13 Jbeta primers. The protocol was immunoSEQ multiplex PCR, while the TCRdb copy is restricted to in-frame clones and leaves out a portion. The sample carries roughly 100,000 clones, 75% to 90% recorded once. The clonotype originates from a man between 25 and 39 years old in good health and CMV-seropositive. Sequencing was performed on PBMCs. The J gene is TRBJ1-1, the V gene TRBV6-1; 9 bases match TRBD1. The CDR3 reads CASSEGQGLIFF. As DNA, the CDR3 is TGTGCCAGCAGTGAGGGACAGGGCCTAATCTTCTTT.